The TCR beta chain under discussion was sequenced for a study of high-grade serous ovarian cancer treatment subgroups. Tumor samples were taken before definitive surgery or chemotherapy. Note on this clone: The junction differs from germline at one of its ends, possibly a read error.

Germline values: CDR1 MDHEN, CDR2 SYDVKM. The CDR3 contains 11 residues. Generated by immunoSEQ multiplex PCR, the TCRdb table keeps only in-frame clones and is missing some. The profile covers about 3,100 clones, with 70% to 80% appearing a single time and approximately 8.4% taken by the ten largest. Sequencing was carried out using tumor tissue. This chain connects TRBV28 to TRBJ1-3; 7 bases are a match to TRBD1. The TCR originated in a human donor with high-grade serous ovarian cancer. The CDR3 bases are TGTGCCAGCAGTTCCAGGGGGTGGAAGGATTTT. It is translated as CASSSRGWKDF.